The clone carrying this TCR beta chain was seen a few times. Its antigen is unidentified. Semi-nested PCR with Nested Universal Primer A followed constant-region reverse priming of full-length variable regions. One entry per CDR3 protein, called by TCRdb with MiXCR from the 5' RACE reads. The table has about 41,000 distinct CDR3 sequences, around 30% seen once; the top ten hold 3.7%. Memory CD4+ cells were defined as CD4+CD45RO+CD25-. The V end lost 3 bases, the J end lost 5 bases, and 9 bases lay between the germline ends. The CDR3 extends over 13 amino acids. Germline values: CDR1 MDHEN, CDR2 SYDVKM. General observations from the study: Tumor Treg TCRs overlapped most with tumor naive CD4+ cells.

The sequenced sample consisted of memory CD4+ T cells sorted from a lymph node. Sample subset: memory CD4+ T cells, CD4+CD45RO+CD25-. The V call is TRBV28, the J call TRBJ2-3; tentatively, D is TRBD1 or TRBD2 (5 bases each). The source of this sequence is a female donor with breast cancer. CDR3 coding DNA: TGTGCCAGCAGTTTCGGGACCATAGATACGCAGTATTTT. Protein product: CASSFGTIDTQYF. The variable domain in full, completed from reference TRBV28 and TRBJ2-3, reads DVKVTQSSRYLVKRTGEKVFLECVQDMDHENMFWYRQDPGLGLRLIYFSYDVKMKEKGDIPEGYSVSREKKERFSLILESASTNQTSMYLCASSFGTIDTQYFGPGTRLTVL.